This paragraph reports one T cell receptor (beta chain). The data were taken from a study of blood T cell repertoires in COVID-19. At the level of the study: The United States, Italy and Spain were the sources of the acute and convalescent COVID-19 samples. In each case, the material was cDNA or gDNA derived from T cells, B-cell-depleted T cells, or PBMCs.

Trimming removed 2 bases at V and 7 bases at J, with 3 bases between. The CDR3 is made up of 12 amino acids. Per the germline V gene, CDR1 is ENHRY and CDR2 is SYGVKD. How the authors handled the data: Counts of nucleated cells, estimated from reference gene primer amplification, were obtained. Produced via immunoSEQ multiplex PCR; TCRdb's table is partial and in-frame only. D and trimming come from the DNA, and the V and J calls and clone size come from that table. The sample has 150,000 to 200,000 clones, under 90% seen once; the top ten hold less than 7%. This chain uses TRBV10-3 with TRBJ1-6; D not certain. The sample taken for sequencing was peripheral blood. The TCR originated in a man aged 60-69 years with acute or convalescent COVID-19. CDR3 residues: CAISETNSPLHF. CDR3 sequence (DNA): TGTGCCATCAGTGAGACAAATTCACCCCTCCACTTT.